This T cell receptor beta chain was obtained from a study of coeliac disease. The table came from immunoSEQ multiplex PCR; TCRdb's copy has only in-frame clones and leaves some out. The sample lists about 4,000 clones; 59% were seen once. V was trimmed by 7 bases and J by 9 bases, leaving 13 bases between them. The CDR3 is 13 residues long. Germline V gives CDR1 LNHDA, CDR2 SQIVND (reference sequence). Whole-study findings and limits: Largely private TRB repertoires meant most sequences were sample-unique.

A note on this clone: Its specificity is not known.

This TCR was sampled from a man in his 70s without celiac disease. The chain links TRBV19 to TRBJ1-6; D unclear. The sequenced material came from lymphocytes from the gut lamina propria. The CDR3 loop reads CASNDPGPSPLHF. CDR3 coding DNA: TGTGCCAGTAACGACCCTGGGCCTTCACCCCTCCACTTT.